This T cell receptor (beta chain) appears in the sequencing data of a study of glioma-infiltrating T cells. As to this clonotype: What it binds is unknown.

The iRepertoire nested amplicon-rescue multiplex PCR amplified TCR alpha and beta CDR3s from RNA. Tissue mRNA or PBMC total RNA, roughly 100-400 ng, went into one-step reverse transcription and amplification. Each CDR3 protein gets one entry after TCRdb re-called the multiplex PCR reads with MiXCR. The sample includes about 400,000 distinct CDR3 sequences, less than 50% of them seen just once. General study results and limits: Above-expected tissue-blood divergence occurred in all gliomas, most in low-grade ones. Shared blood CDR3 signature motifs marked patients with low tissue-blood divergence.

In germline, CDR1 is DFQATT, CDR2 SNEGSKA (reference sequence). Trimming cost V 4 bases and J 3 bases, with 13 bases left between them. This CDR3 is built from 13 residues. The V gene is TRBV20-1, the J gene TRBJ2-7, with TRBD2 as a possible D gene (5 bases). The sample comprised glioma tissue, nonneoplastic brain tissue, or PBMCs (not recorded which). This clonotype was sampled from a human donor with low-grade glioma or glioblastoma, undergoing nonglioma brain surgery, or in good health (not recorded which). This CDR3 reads CSATASWSYEQYF. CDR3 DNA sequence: TGCAGTGCTACCGCTAGCTGGAGCTACGAGCAGTACTTC.